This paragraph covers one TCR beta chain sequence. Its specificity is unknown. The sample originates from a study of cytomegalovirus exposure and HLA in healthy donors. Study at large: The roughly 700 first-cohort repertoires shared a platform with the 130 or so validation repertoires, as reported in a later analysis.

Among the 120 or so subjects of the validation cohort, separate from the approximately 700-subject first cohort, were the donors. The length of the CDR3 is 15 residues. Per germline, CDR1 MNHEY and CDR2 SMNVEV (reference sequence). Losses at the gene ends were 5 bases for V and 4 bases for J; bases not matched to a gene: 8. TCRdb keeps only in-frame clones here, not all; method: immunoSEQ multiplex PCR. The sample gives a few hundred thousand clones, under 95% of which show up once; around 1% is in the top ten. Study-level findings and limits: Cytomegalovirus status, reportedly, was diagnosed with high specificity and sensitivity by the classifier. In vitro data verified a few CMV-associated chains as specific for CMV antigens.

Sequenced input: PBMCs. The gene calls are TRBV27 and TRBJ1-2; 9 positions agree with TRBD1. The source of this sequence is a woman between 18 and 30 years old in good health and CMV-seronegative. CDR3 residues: CASSPGQGFVYGYTF. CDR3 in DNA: TGTGCCAGCAGTCCCGGACAGGGGTTCGTCTATGGCTACACCTTC.